This T cell receptor (beta chain) was retrieved from a study of cytomegalovirus exposure and HLA in healthy donors. The study, taken as a whole, reports: Within the data, a cluster of highly shared sequence variants was likely a sequencing artifact. Some V segments, TRBV6-2 and TRBV6-3 among them, were indistinguishable and were therefore excluded. A later analysis revealed that TCR association rates differed between HLA loci, peaking at DRB1 and bottoming out at HLA-C.

PCR was performed using 60 Vbeta and 13 Jbeta primers. The data were produced by immunoSEQ multiplex PCR, yet TCRdb's version contains in-frame clones alone and is incomplete. The repertoire holds roughly 140,000 clones, with roughly 77% as singletons. Turning to this clone: What it binds is unknown.

CDR1 is KGHSY and CDR2 is FQNENV in the germline V gene. This CDR3 contains 15 residues. V lost 3 bases to trimming and J lost 1 base, with 13 bases between them. The source of this sequence is a human donor in good health. The material sequenced was PBMCs. The rearrangement joins TRBV16 to TRBJ2-7, with D possibly matching TRBD2 (6 bases). This chain's CDR3 is CASSHLGTGSYEQYF. CDR3 DNA sequence: TGTGCCAGCAGCCACCTAGGGACTGGGTCCTACGAGCAGTACTTC.